The 29 T cell receptor beta chains below were found in one sample sequenced in a study of cytomegalovirus exposure and HLA in healthy donors. Amplification used 60 Vbeta primers and 13 Jbeta primers. The data were produced by immunoSEQ multiplex PCR, yet TCRdb's version contains in-frame clones alone and is incomplete. The data contain around 220,000 clones, about 79% of them seen just once; the ten biggest clones take up roughly 1.9%. Sequencing used PBMCs. The receptors originated from a man aged 18 to 29 in good health and CMV-seronegative.

This sequence joins TRBV5-1 and TRBJ2-5; 8 bases map to TRBD1. From germline, CDR1 is SGHRS and CDR2 YFSETQ. Trimming cost V 0 bases and J 4 bases; bases outside gene matches: 8. The CDR3 extends over 16 amino acids. CDR3: CASSLARGQVGETQYF. The CDR3 DNA follows: TGCGCCAGCAGCTTGGCCAGGGGGCAAGTTGGAGAGACCCAGTACTTC.

Only a few counts were recorded for this clone. The chain uses TRBV4-1 and TRBJ2-5; D may be TRBD2 (5 bases). The CDR3 is 14 amino acids. In germline, CDR1 is MGHRA, CDR2 YSYEKL. V was pared by 0 bases and J by 3 bases, with 8 bases between. CDR3 amino acids: CASSQDSGKETQYF. CDR3 in DNA: TGCGCCAGCAGCCAAGATTCGGGGAAAGAGACCCAGTACTTC.

This sequence joins TRBV5-1 and TRBJ2-5; 11 bases match TRBD1. CDR1 and CDR2 from the germline V gene are SGHRS and YFSETQ. The CDR3 length is 15 residues. J was trimmed by 5 bases and V by 2 bases; bases with no gene match: 5. The CDR3 nucleotides are TGCGCCAGCAGCTTAGGACAGGGGGCGGAGGAGACCCAGTACTTC. Protein product: CASSLGQGAEETQYF.

The gene calls are TRBV5-4 and TRBJ2-5, with a possible D match to TRBD1 (5 bases). The J call may be mistaken, given a closer DNA end match to TRBJ2-7. The length of the CDR3 is 14 residues. Germline loops: CDR1 SGHNT, CDR2 YYREEE (reference sequence). CDR3 sequence (DNA): TGTGCCAGCAGCCCCCTTGGCAGGGCCTACGAGCAGTACTTC. This translates into CASSPLGRAYEQYF.

V usage is TRBV18 and J usage is TRBJ1-1; possible D gene TRBD1, 6 bases. The CDR3 is made up of 15 amino acids. V was clipped by 3 bases and J by 0 bases, with 11 bases between them. Germline V gives CDR1 KGHSH, CDR2 LQKENI. CDR3 nucleotide sequence: TGTGCCAGCTCACCCGGACAGACCATGAACACTGAAGCTTTCTTT. Protein product: CASSPGQTMNTEAFF.

The chain combines TRBV2 with TRBJ1-5, with TRBD1 identical over 8 bases. CDR1 and CDR2 from the germline V gene are SNHLY and FYNNEI. V dropped 0 bases and J dropped 4; count of bases not matched to a gene: 2. The length of the CDR3 is 15 residues. The CDR3 bases are TGTGCCAGCAGTGAAGCGGGACAGGATAATCAGCCCCAGCATTTT. Amino acids: CASSEAGQDNQPQHF.

J is TRBJ1-3 and V is TRBV11-3, with D possibly TRBD1 on 5 matching bases. This CDR3 comprises 16 residues. Germline lookup yields CDR1 SGHNT and CDR2 YENEEA. V was pared by 5 bases and J by 0 bases, with 14 bases between. The CDR3, as DNA: TGTGCCAGCAGCGGCGCGGGGACCCGCTCTGGAAACACCATATATTTT. It yields the protein CASSGAGTRSGNTIYF.

This sequence joins TRBV21-1 and TRBJ2-2; the D call of TRBD2 is as the table states it, not checked on the DNA. TRBV21-1 is a pseudogene. This CDR3 is built from 16 residues. The CDR3, as DNA: TGTGCCAGCAGCTGCCAAGAGGGATGGGACACCGGGGAGCTGTTTTTT. Translation gives CASSCQEGWDTGELFF.

This chain uses TRBV9 with TRBJ1-2; 7 bases are shared with TRBD1. The CDR3 runs to 12 residues. Trimming at V came to 5 bases and at J to 10 bases, leaving 8 bases not matched to a gene. The germline V gene encodes CDR1 SGDLS and CDR2 YYNGEE. The CDR3 loop is CASRGTGVDYTF. The CDR3 region has the DNA TGTGCCAGCAGGGGCACAGGGGTGGACTACACCTTC. Full variable domain (rest looked up from reference TRBV9 and TRBJ1-2): DSGVTQTPKHLITATGQRVTLRCSPRSGDLSVYWYQQSLDQGLQFLIQYYNGEERAKGNILERFSAQQFPDLHSELNLSSLELGDSALYFCASRGTGVDYTFGSGTRLTVV.

The chain combines TRBV6-4 with TRBJ1-2, with 9 bases aligning to TRBD1. This CDR3 is built from 15 residues. V lost 5 bases, J lost 3 bases, and 7 bases stayed unmatched. The germline gives CDR1 MRHNA, CDR2 SNTAGT. The CDR3 protein is CASSSRTGEDYGYTF. In DNA, the CDR3 is TGTGCCAGCAGTAGTCGGACAGGGGAAGACTATGGCTACACCTTC.

This chain uses TRBV28 with TRBJ2-2; TRBD1 matches at 8 bases. J gave up 6 bases and V 4 bases, and 4 bases lay outside the gene matches. The CDR3 has 14 amino acids. Germline CDR1 reads MDHEN; CDR2 reads SYDVKM. CDR3 DNA sequence: TGTGCCAGCAGTTATAGGACAGGGCCCGGGGAGCTGTTTTTT. Amino acids: CASSYRTGPGELFF.

The V and J genes are TRBV5-6 and TRBJ2-1; TRBD2 agrees at 11 bases. V shed 0 bases, J shed 6 bases, and the junction held 2 bases outside the gene matches. Per the germline V gene, CDR1 is SGHDT and CDR2 is YYEEEE. The CDR3 covers 15 residues. The CDR3 sequence is CASSLELAGVNEQFF. The CDR3 DNA reads as TGTGCCAGCAGCTTGGAACTAGCGGGAGTCAATGAGCAGTTCTTC.

The rearrangement uses TRBV7-2 and TRBJ1-4; possibly TRBD1 for D (5 bases). Germline V CDR1 and CDR2: SGHTA, FQGNSA. CDR3 length: 15 residues. The ends were cut back, 5 bases at V and 2 bases at J, with 12 bases in the middle. CDR3 sequence: CASSRIGGTNEKLFF. CDR3 nucleotides: TGTGCCAGCAGCCGGATCGGGGGTACTAATGAAAAACTGTTTTTT.

This chain joins TRBV5-6 and TRBJ2-7, with unresolved D. From germline, CDR1 is SGHDT and CDR2 YYEEEE. The V and J ends lost 0 bases and 3 bases respectively, with 10 bases between them. The CDR3 has 14 amino acids. CDR3 coding DNA: TGTGCCAGCAGCTTGGTTCAGGCACGCTACGAGCAGTACTTC. It codes for CASSLVQARYEQYF. The full variable domain, completed using reference TRBV5-6 and TRBJ2-7, is DAGVTQSPTHLIKTRGQQVTLRCSPKSGHDTVSWYQQALGQGPQFIFQYYEEEERQRGNFPDRFSGHQFPNYSSELNVNALLLGDSALYLCASSLVQARYEQYFGPGTRLTVT.

This chain connects TRBV5-1 to TRBJ1-4; unclear D gene. The germline CDR1 and CDR2 sequences are SGHRS and YFSETQ. This CDR3 spans 13 amino acids. Trimming cost V 0 bases and J 8 bases, with 8 bases left between them. In DNA form, the CDR3 reads TGCGCCAGCAGCTTGGAGCTAAAGGAAAAACTGTTTTTT. Its translation: CASSLELKEKLFF.

V gene TRBV9 combines with J gene TRBJ2-2; 8 bases map to TRBD1. The CDR3 has 18 amino acids. Per germline, CDR1 SGDLS and CDR2 YYNGEE. V shed 0 bases, J shed 1 base, and the junction held 8 bases outside the gene matches. The CDR3 nucleotides read TGTGCCAGCAGCGTAGCTTCGGCAGGGGGCTTGAACACCGGGGAGCTGTTTTTT. Amino acids: CASSVASAGGLNTGELFF.

This chain links TRBV19 with TRBJ2-5; TRBD1 is a possible D gene (6 bases). In germline, CDR1 is LNHDA, CDR2 SQIVND (reference sequence). The CDR3 sequence is 15 residues long. V was shortened by 3 bases and J by 1 base, with 12 bases between the two germline ends. The CDR3 DNA reads TGTGCCAGTAGTATCCCGACAGGATTCCAAGAGACCCAGTACTTC. It codes for CASSIPTGFQETQYF.

The chain combines TRBV4-3 with TRBJ2-1; 7 positions match TRBD1. The ends lost 3 bases at V and 5 bases at J; junction bases unmatched: 4. The CDR3 contains 14 residues. Germline assignment: CDR1 LGHNA and CDR2 YSLEER. The DNA for the CDR3 is TGCGCCAGCAGCCACAGGGGGTTCGACAATGAGCAGTTCTTC. As protein: CASSHRGFDNEQFF.

The chain uses TRBV27 and TRBJ2-7; D not resolved. The CDR3 runs to 13 residues. Germline V gives CDR1 MNHEY, CDR2 SMNVEV (reference sequence). Trimming cost V 3 bases and J 3 bases, with 9 bases left between them. The CDR3: CASSFSVRYEQYF. The CDR3, as DNA: TGTGCCAGCAGTTTTAGTGTGCGCTACGAGCAGTACTTC.

This chain uses TRBV4-2 with TRBJ1-2; maybe TRBD1 (5 bases). This CDR3 is built from 15 residues. Germline CDR1 is LGHNA and CDR2 is YNFKEQ. Between the trimmed V and J ends, which lost 2 bases and 7 bases, there was a span of 17 bases. Here the CDR3 DNA reads TGTGCCAGCAGCCAAAGCGGGTGGCAGGGAGCTGGCTACACCTTC. This translates into CASSQSGWQGAGYTF.

The genes are TRBV28 and TRBJ1-3; TRBD1 is a possible D gene (5 bases). CDR3 size: 15 residues. Between the trimmed V and J ends, which lost 5 bases and 1 base, there was a span of 12 bases. Germline V gene data show CDR1 as MDHEN and CDR2 as SYDVKM. This chain's CDR3 is CASSPRRQSGNTIYF. The CDR3 DNA reads TGTGCCAGCAGTCCCAGGAGACAGTCTGGAAACACCATATATTTT. Based on the CDR3 plus reference TRBV28 and TRBJ1-3, the full variable domain is DVKVTQSSRYLVKRTGEKVFLECVQDMDHENMFWYRQDPGLGLRLIYFSYDVKMKEKGDIPEGYSVSREKKERFSLILESASTNQTSMYLCASSPRRQSGNTIYFGEGSWLTVV.

The chain is built from TRBV19 and TRBJ2-3; D possibly corresponds to TRBD1 (5 bases). The CDR3 extends over 13 amino acids. With 7 bases removed from V and 6 bases from J, the gap between germline ends came to 14 bases. Germline V gives CDR1 LNHDA, CDR2 SQIVND (reference sequence). CDR3 in amino acids: CASTARTQDTQYF. DNA of the CDR3: TGTGCCAGTACCGCTAGGACACAGGATACGCAGTATTTT.

A few counts support this clone. V is TRBV19 and J is TRBJ1-1; 10 nucleotides match TRBD1. The CDR3 spans 14 residues. Trimming at V came to 9 bases and at J to 3 bases, leaving 7 bases not matched to a gene. Per germline, CDR1 LNHDA and CDR2 SQIVND (reference sequence). The CDR3 is CASGQGGDYTEAFF. CDR3 nucleotide sequence: TGTGCCAGCGGACAGGGGGGTGATTACACTGAAGCTTTCTTT.

The chain employs TRBV5-1 and TRBJ2-7; TRBD2 agrees at 9 bases. CDR3 length equals 16 residues. Germline V gene data show CDR1 as SGHRS and CDR2 as YFSETQ. With 4 bases clipped from V and 2 bases from J, the junction kept 10 bases outside the gene matches. CDR3 amino acids: CASSAGGAGGTYEQYF. The CDR3 bases are TGCGCCAGCAGCGCGGGGGGGGCGGGAGGGACCTACGAGCAGTACTTC. The full variable domain, with the rest looked up from reference TRBV5-1 and TRBJ2-7, is KAGVTQTPRYLIKTRGQQVTLSCSPISGHRSVSWYQQTPGQGLQFLFEYFSETQRNKGNFPGRFSGRQFSNSRSEMNVSTLELGDSALYLCASSAGGAGGTYEQYFGPGTRLTVT.

CDR3: CASEPNRGNTGELFF. The CDR3 nucleotides are TGCGCCAGCGAACCAAATAGGGGGAACACCGGGGAGCTGTTTTTT. V gene TRBV5-1 combines with J gene TRBJ2-2, with D maybe TRBD1 (5 bases). V was cut by 7 bases and J by 1 base, with 14 bases left in between. This CDR3 is built from 15 residues. Germline V gene data show CDR1 as SGHRS and CDR2 as YFSETQ.

This clone was seen a handful of times. The chain combines TRBV7-2 with TRBJ1-1; no firm D call. The CDR3 is 14 amino acids. Germline V CDR1 and CDR2: SGHTA, FQGNSA. Between the trimmed V and J ends, which lost 4 bases and 7 bases, there was a span of 16 bases. The CDR3 spells CASSSLDRRGEAFF. CDR3 DNA: TGTGCCAGCAGCTCACTAGATCGGCGGGGTGAAGCTTTCTTT.

This chain joins TRBV5-6 and TRBJ2-5; 13 bases are a match to TRBD2. The CDR3 has 17 residues. Germline trimming cut 0 bases from V and 3 bases from J; bases unmatched to any gene: 5. The germline V gene has CDR1 SGHDT and CDR2 YYEEEE. The DNA for the CDR3 is TGTGCCAGCAGCTTGGAACTAGCGGGAGGGCCAGAAGAGACCCAGTACTTC. Encoded protein: CASSLELAGGPEETQYF.

The chain uses TRBV7-9 and TRBJ1-3; weak D call: TRBD1 (6 bases). This CDR3 region has 13 residues. V lost 5 bases to trimming and J lost 4 bases, with 9 bases between them. CDR1 SEHNR and CDR2 FQNEAQ come from the germline V gene (reference sequence). CDR3 loop: CASSRTEGNTIYF. DNA of the CDR3: TGTGCCAGCAGCCGGACAGAGGGAAACACCATATATTTT.

The J gene is TRBJ2-7, the V gene TRBV5-8; TRBD1 matches 9 bases. CDR3 size: 14 residues. Per the germline V gene, CDR1 is SGHTS and CDR2 is YDEGEE. The J segment lost 6 bases and the V segment lost 4 bases, leaving 8 bases of the junction unmatched. The CDR3 region has the DNA TGTGCCAGCAGCCTGAGGGACAGGGTGGGCGAGCAGTACTTC. Translating gives CASSLRDRVGEQYF.